These 30 T cell receptor beta chains were sequenced from one sample in a study of CD8 T cells in ankylosing spondylitis. Findings and limits, study-wide: Seemingly distinctive of ankylosing spondylitis blood was a TCR beta motif formed by eight highly homologous variants.

TCRdb processed the 5' RACE reads anew with MiXCR; each CDR3 protein has one entry. The data contain fewer than 550,000 distinct CDR3 sequences, approximately 5% of them singletons. No antigen has been identified for these receptors. Sequenced: blood, either unsorted or a sorted T cell fraction (not recorded which). These TCRs come from a male donor with ankylosing spondylitis.

This clonotype has more than one count but fewer than ten. The V and J genes are TRBV5-1 and TRBJ2-5; D is unclear. CDR1 is SGHRS and CDR2 is YFSETQ in the germline V gene. Between the trimmed V and J ends, which lost 1 base and 4 bases, there was a span of 5 bases. The CDR3 sequence is 12 residues long. The DNA for the CDR3 is TGCGCCAGCAGCTTGTACATAGAGACCCAGTACTTC. It yields the protein CASSLYIETQYF.

In this sample, this clonotype turned up many times. V and J are TRBV10-3 and TRBJ2-5; 7 nucleotides line up with TRBD2. Germline V lookup: CDR1 ENHRY, CDR2 SYGVKD. V dropped 6 bases and J dropped 5; count of bases not matched to a gene: 9. This CDR3 is 14 amino acids long. The CDR3, as DNA: TGTGCCATCAGCGAAGGACTAGGCGGGGAGACCCAGTACTTC. It translates to CAISEGLGGETQYF.

Comment on this clonotype: A single base separates this from a much larger clone, so it may be a read error. The chain couples TRBV14 to TRBJ2-2; D tentatively reads TRBD1 or TRBD2 (5 bases each). The CDR3 sequence is 15 residues long. Germline assignment: CDR1 SGHDN and CDR2 FVKESK. CDR3 amino acids: CASSQSGSNTGELIF. The CDR3 region has the DNA TGTGCCAGCAGCCAGTCAGGGAGCAACACCGGGGAGCTGATTTTT.

In this sample, this clonotype turned up many times. V and J are TRBV12-3 or TRBV12-4 and TRBJ1-1; TRBD1 aligns across 9 bases. The length of the CDR3 is 15 residues. J gave up 1 base and V 6 bases, and 6 bases lay outside the gene matches. The CDR3 here is CASSIQGAANTEAFF. The CDR3 DNA reads as TGTGCCAGCAGCATACAGGGGGCAGCGAACACTGAAGCTTTCTTT.

This clonotype was found many times. The V gene is TRBV7-2, the J gene TRBJ2-3, with no clear D. The CDR3 covers 14 residues. The ends were cut back, 1 base at V and 5 bases at J, with 10 bases in the middle. Germline V lookup: CDR1 SGHTA, CDR2 FQGNSA. The CDR3 DNA reads TGTGCCAGCAGCTTAGTTAGGAATCAAGATACGCAGTATTTT. It is translated as CASSLVRNQDTQYF. Variable domain in full (rest from reference TRBV7-2 and TRBJ2-3): GAGVSQSPSNKVTEKGKDVELRCDPISGHTALYWYRQSLGQGLEFLIYFQGNSAPDKSGLPSDRFSAERTGGSVSTLTIQRTQQEDSAVYLCASSLVRNQDTQYFGPGTRLTVL.

This clonotype occurred many times. The chain couples TRBV6-5 to TRBJ2-1; TRBD2 matches at 7 bases. After removal of 2 bases from V and 5 bases from J, the junction contained 0 bases not matched to a gene. The germline CDR1 and CDR2 sequences are MNHEY and SVGAGI. The CDR3 runs to 13 residues. The CDR3 DNA follows: TGTGCCAGCAGTTACAGCGGGAACAATGAGCAGTTCTTC. Its protein product is CASSYSGNNEQFF.

V gene TRBV2 combines with J gene TRBJ2-7; D is unresolved. The CDR3 length is 13 residues. Trimming stripped 1 base from V and 6 bases from J, with 10 bases between. Germline V gene data show CDR1 as SNHLY and CDR2 as FYNNEI. CDR3 nucleotide sequence: TGTGCCAGCAGTGAAGTAGGTCCCAGCGAGCAGTACTTC. Translating it yields CASSEVGPSEQYF.

The sample holds many counts of this clonotype. The CDR3 protein is CASSYSNPLRPYEQYF. CDR3 nucleotides: TGTGCCAGCAGTTACTCGAATCCCCTGCGACCCTACGAGCAGTACTTC. The J gene is TRBJ2-7, the V gene TRBV6-5; D is ambiguous. V shed 0 bases and J shed 2 bases, with 14 bases lying between them. In germline, CDR1 is MNHEY, CDR2 SVGAGI. CDR3 length equals 16 residues.

This clonotype has at least ten counts. This chain joins TRBV6-1 and TRBJ1-4; D gene uncertain. V lost 4 bases to trimming and J lost 2 bases, with 14 bases between them. This CDR3 is built from 16 residues. Germline V gene data show CDR1 as MNHNS and CDR2 as SASEGT. As DNA, the CDR3 is TGTGCCAGCAGTGGCGTCTTCAGTGGCACTAATGAAAAACTGTTTTTT. Translated, it gives CASSGVFSGTNEKLFF.

This clonotype has ten or more counts. The chain uses TRBV29-1 and TRBJ2-3, with 9 bases fitting TRBD2. CDR3 length: 13 residues. The germline CDR1 and CDR2 sequences are SQVTM and ANQGSEA. J was trimmed by 6 bases and V by 5 bases; bases with no gene match: 6. CDR3 residues: CSVPRTSDDTQYF. The CDR3 bases are TGCAGCGTTCCGCGGACTAGCGACGATACGCAGTATTTT.

This clonotype was detected many times. The chain links TRBV6-1 to TRBJ1-2; D unclear. CDR1 is MNHNS and CDR2 is SASEGT in the germline V gene. V gave up 6 bases and J gave up 4 bases, with 15 bases separating them. The CDR3 has 14 amino acids. This chain's CDR3 is CASSRTIGGYGYTF. DNA for the CDR3: TGTGCCAGCAGCCGTACTATCGGCGGCTATGGCTACACCTTC.

This clonotype was recorded at least ten times. The chain recombines TRBV29-1 with TRBJ2-1, with D hard to call. V lost 3 bases and J 0 bases, leaving 9 bases between the germline ends. The CDR3 sequence is 14 residues long. Germline V gives CDR1 SQVTM, CDR2 ANQGSEA. CDR3 in DNA: TGCAGCGTTGATGGATCGAGCTCCTACAATGAGCAGTTCTTC. Residues: CSVDGSSSYNEQFF.

At least ten counts were recorded for this clonotype. The CDR3 spells CASSLGRFDEQYF. Written as DNA, the CDR3 is TGTGCCAGCAGCTTAGGCCGGTTCGACGAGCAGTACTTC. V and J are TRBV7-9 and TRBJ2-7; D unresolved. V shed 1 base and J shed 5 bases, with 9 bases lying between them. The V gene's germline CDR1 is SEHNR and CDR2 FQNEAQ (reference sequence). This CDR3 has 13 residues.

In this sample, this clonotype turned up many times. This chain uses TRBV5-1 with TRBJ1-4; D possibly corresponds to TRBD1 (6 bases). The length of the CDR3 is 14 residues. The germline V gene has CDR1 SGHRS and CDR2 YFSETQ. V was cut by 0 bases and J by 7 bases, with 10 bases left in between. The CDR3 DNA reads as TGCGCCAGCAGCTTGGGCAGGGGAGGTGAAAAACTGTTTTTT. It encodes CASSLGRGGEKLFF.

This clonotype was seen repeatedly, ten times or more. The CDR3 loop is CASSLDRGFYRGPHEQYF. CDR3 DNA sequence: TGTGCCAGCAGCCTTGACAGGGGGTTTTATCGTGGACCACACGAGCAGTACTTC. The genes are TRBV5-6 and TRBJ2-7; 9 nucleotides line up with TRBD1. The germline CDR1 and CDR2 sequences are SGHDT and YYEEEE. V dropped 4 bases and J dropped 5; count of bases not matched to a gene: 19. The CDR3 spans 18 residues.

This clonotype was picked up a small number of times. The V call is TRBV3-1, the J call TRBJ2-7, with no clear D. In germline, CDR1 is LGHDT, CDR2 YNNKEL (reference sequence). Trimming removed 0 bases at V and 2 bases at J, with 8 bases between. This CDR3 contains 14 residues. The DNA for the CDR3 is TGTGCCAGCAGCCAAGACCCCAGGACCTACGAGCAGTACTTC. It yields the protein CASSQDPRTYEQYF.

Only a few counts were recorded for this clonotype. The chain couples TRBV10-3 to TRBJ2-6; D could derive from TRBD1 or TRBD2 (5 bases each). Trimming removed 7 bases from V and 0 bases from J, with 13 bases in between. The CDR3 runs 16 residues. Germline values: CDR1 ENHRY, CDR2 SYGVKD. The CDR3 is CAITPGPLSGANVLTF. The CDR3 DNA is TGTGCCATCACACCGGGACCGCTCTCTGGGGCCAACGTCCTGACTTTC.

This clonotype was found once. The chain uses TRBV18 and TRBJ2-7; TRBD2 matches 8 bases. With 6 bases clipped from V and 4 bases from J, the junction kept 8 bases outside the gene matches. Germline V CDR1 and CDR2: KGHSH, LQKENI. The CDR3 spans 14 residues. CDR3 nucleotides: TGTGCCAGCTCCCGGGGGGGGCGCGGGTACGAGCAGTACTTC. Residues: CASSRGGRGYEQYF.

This clonotype has ten or more counts. The V gene is TRBV5-1, the J gene TRBJ2-1; 10 bases are shared with TRBD2. This CDR3 contains 14 residues. From germline, CDR1 is SGHRS and CDR2 YFSETQ. Trimming removed 4 bases from V and 8 bases from J; junction bases left unmatched: 6. The CDR3 spells CASSNPSGSDEQFF. In nucleotides, the CDR3 is TGCGCCAGCAGCAACCCTAGCGGGAGCGATGAGCAGTTCTTC.

Many counts were recorded for this clonotype. The chain has TRBV7-8 and TRBJ1-5; no clear D. The CDR3 length is 16 residues. V was cut by 2 bases and J by 5 bases, with 16 bases left in between. Germline CDR1 SGHVS, CDR2 FQNEAQ. The CDR3 sequence is CASSLSRQARDQPQHF. In DNA, the CDR3 is TGTGCCAGCAGCTTATCGCGCCAGGCAAGAGATCAGCCCCAGCATTTT.

The sample holds many counts of this clonotype. CDR3 sequence: CASSLAPRGRGGGYTF. In nucleotides, the CDR3 is TGTGCCAGCAGTTTAGCGCCCAGGGGGCGAGGTGGTGGCTACACCTTC. The V gene is TRBV12-3 or TRBV12-4, the J gene TRBJ1-2; 8 nucleotides align to TRBD1. CDR3 length: 16 residues. V was pared by 0 bases and J by 7 bases, with 10 bases of the junction left unmatched.

This clonotype occurred many times. This chain joins TRBV7-3 and TRBJ2-1, with 11 bases that match TRBD2. With 5 bases clipped from V and 10 bases from J, the junction kept 7 bases outside the gene matches. Per the germline V gene, CDR1 is SGHTA and CDR2 is FQGTGA. The CDR3 consists of 14 residues. Written as DNA, the CDR3 is TGTGCCAGCAGCCTTAGCGGGGGGGCTTGGGAGCAGTTCTTC. This codes for CASSLSGGAWEQFF.

The rearrangement links TRBV20-1 to TRBJ1-1; the D is unclear. Germline V CDR1 and CDR2: DFQATT, SNEGSKA (reference sequence). Trimming shortened V by 1 base and J by 1 base, and 7 bases separated the two germline ends. This CDR3 spans 13 amino acids. The CDR3: CSARGDTNTEAFF. The CDR3 DNA reads as TGCAGTGCTAGAGGGGATACGAACACTGAAGCTTTCTTT.

This clonotype was seen many times. The chain employs TRBV25-1 and TRBJ1-1; possibly TRBD1 for D (5 bases). Trimming stripped 9 bases from V and 10 bases from J, with 18 bases between. CDR3 length: 12 residues. Germline CDR1 is MGHDK and CDR2 is SYGVNS. CDR3: CASKILGGGAFF. The CDR3 DNA follows: TGTGCCAGTAAGATCCTCGGGGGGGGAGCTTTCTTT.

The table lists this clonotype with a few counts. This chain links TRBV28 with TRBJ2-7, with D tentatively TRBD1 (6 bases). Germline V gene lookup returns CDR1 MDHEN and CDR2 SYDVKM. V was pared by 8 bases and J by 2 bases, with 28 bases between. This CDR3 is built from 18 residues. CDR3 region: CASQGTLIFGTPTYEQYF. CDR3 nucleotides: TGTGCCAGCCAAGGTACCCTTATATTTGGGACACCCACCTACGAGCAGTACTTC. Full variable domain (remainder filled in from reference TRBV28 and TRBJ2-7): DVKVTQSSRYLVKRTGEKVFLECVQDMDHENMFWYRQDPGLGLRLIYFSYDVKMKEKGDIPEGYSVSREKKERFSLILESASTNQTSMYLCASQGTLIFGTPTYEQYFGPGTRLTVT.

This clonotype was observed a few times. The V call is TRBV4-2, the J call TRBJ1-4; 10 nucleotides align to TRBD1. Trimming cost V 4 bases and J 3 bases; bases outside gene matches: 17. The CDR3 has 20 residues. The germline CDR1 and CDR2 sequences are LGHNA and YNFKEQ. CDR3 amino acids: CASSRVPGQGTIKANEKLFF. CDR3 DNA: TGTGCCAGCAGCCGCGTACCGGGACAGGGGACTATTAAGGCTAATGAAAAACTGTTTTTT.

With regard to this clonotype: The conserved final phenylalanine or tryptophan is absent from the CDR3, which likely points to a read error. The DNA is left out, because the CDR3 cannot be placed on it with certainty; the CDR3 is given as TCRdb lists it. The chain combines TRBV28 with TRBJ2-7; the DNA was not used to check the table's D call, TRBD2. Germline V gene data show CDR1 as MDHEN and CDR2 as SYDVKM. The CDR3 spans 13 amino acids, including both terminal residues. The CDR3 here is CASSPATSGGGVL.

This clonotype occurred many times. The chain couples TRBV7-2 to TRBJ2-1; a weak D match, TRBD1 (7 bases). V gave up 8 bases and J gave up 2 bases, with 16 bases separating them. Germline assignment: CDR1 SGHTA and CDR2 FQGNSA. The CDR3 sequence is 15 residues long. CDR3 DNA sequence: TGTGCCAGCCTACTCCAGGGGGGACCCTACAATGAGCAGTTCTTC. Its protein is CASLLQGGPYNEQFF.

This clonotype appeared many times. The chain links TRBV20-1 to TRBJ2-7, with TRBD1 matching over 8 bases. Losses at the gene ends were 3 bases for V and 6 bases for J; bases not matched to a gene: 13. The CDR3 loop spans 15 amino acids. Germline V gene data show CDR1 as DFQATT and CDR2 as SNEGSKA (reference sequence). The CDR3 loop reads CSARQPGTGSAEQYF. The CDR3 nucleotides read TGCAGTGCTAGGCAACCCGGGACAGGCTCTGCCGAGCAGTACTTC.

This clonotype has a count of ten or more. CDR3 sequence reads: CASSSYRGEATDTQYF. Written as DNA, the CDR3 is TGTGCCAGCAGTTCCTACAGGGGGGAGGCCACAGATACGCAGTATTTT. The chain uses TRBV27 and TRBJ2-3; 8 bases line up with TRBD1. V trimming: 4 bases; J trimming: 2 bases; junction bases outside the gene matches: 8. Germline V lookup: CDR1 MNHEY, CDR2 SMNVEV (reference sequence). The CDR3 totals 16 residues.